This TCR beta chain came from a study of T cells in Graves' hyperthyroidism and ophthalmopathy. Study in general: At initial diagnosis, before any treatment had begun, peripheral blood was obtained.

Exclusion of patients followed from uncontrolled infection, other autoimmune disease, pregnancy or lactation. Broader study findings: The blood repertoire included most of the expanded thyroid clonotypes above 0.001. Using 13 V-J features, a model discriminated ophthalmopathy from stable hyperthyroidism.

This clonotype has at least ten counts. Its antigen is unidentified. The V gene lost 1 base and the J gene lost 6 bases, with 16 bases spanning the gap. Germline-derived CDR1 and CDR2 are MNHEY and SMNVEV (reference sequence). The CDR3 sequence is 16 residues long. The source material, RNA transcripts, was used to amplify TCR beta CDR3 regions. Using the HTBI primer set, a first-round RT-PCR was run on the TCR CDR3. TCRdb reprocessed the multiplex PCR reads with MiXCR, giving one entry per CDR3 protein. Of roughly 600,000 distinct CDR3 sequences in the sample, more than 12% were seen once. This chain uses TRBV27 with TRBJ2-1; tentative D call: TRBD1 (5 bases). The sequencing input was blood. This clonotype was sampled from a woman in her forties or fifties with Graves' ophthalmopathy. CDR3 coding DNA: TGTGCCAGCAGTTTATATAAGGGGTCAAACCTCAATGAGCAGTTCTTC. Its translation: CASSLYKGSNLNEQFF.